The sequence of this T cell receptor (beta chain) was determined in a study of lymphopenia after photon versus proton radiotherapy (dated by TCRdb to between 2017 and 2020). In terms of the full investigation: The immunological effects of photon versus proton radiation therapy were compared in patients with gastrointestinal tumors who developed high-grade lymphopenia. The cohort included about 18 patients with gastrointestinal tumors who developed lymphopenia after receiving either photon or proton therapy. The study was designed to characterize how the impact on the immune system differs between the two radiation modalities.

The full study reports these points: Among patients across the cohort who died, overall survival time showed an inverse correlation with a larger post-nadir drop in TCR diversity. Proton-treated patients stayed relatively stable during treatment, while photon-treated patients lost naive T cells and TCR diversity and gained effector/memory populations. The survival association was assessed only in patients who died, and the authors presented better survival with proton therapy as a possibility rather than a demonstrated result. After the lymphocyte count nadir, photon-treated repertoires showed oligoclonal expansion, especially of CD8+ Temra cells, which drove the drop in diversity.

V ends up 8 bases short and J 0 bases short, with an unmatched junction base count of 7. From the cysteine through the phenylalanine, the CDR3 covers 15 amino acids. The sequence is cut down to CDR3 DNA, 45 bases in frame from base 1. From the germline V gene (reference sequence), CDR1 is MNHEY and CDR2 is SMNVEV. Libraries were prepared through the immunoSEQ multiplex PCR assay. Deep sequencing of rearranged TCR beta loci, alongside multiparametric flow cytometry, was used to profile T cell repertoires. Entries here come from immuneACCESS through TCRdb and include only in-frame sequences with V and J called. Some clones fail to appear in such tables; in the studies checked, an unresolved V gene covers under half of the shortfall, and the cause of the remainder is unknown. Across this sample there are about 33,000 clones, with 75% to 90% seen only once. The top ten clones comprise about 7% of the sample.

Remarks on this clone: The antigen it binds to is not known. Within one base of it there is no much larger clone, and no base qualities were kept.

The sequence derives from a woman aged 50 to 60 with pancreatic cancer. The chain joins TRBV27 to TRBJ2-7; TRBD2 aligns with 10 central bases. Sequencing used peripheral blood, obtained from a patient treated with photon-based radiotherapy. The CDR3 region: CASGVSSGSSYEQYF. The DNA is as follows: TGTGCCAGCGGAGTCTCTAGCGGGAGCTCCTACGAGCAGTACTTC.